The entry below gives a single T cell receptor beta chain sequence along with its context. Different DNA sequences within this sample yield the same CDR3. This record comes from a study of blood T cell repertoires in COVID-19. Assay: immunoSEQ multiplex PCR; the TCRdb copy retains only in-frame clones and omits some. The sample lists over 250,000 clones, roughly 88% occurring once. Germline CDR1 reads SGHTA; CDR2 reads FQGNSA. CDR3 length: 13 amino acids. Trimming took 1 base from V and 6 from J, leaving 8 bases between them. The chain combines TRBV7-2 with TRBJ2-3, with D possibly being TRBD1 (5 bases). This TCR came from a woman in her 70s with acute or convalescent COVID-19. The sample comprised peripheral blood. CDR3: CASSLVRGDTQYF. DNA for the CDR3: TGTGCCAGCAGCTTAGTTAGGGGCGATACGCAGTATTTT.